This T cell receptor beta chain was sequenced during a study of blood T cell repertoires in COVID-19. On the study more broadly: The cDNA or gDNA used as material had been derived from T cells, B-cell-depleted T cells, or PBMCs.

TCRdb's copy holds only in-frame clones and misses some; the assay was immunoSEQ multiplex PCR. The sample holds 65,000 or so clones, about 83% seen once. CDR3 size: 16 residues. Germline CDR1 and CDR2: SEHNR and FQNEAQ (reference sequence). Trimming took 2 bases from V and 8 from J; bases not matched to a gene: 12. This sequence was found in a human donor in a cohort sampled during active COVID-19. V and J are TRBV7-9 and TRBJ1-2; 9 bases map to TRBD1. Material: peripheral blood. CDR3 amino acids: CASSLFRTGATGGYTF. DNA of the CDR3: TGTGCCAGCAGCTTATTTCGGACAGGGGCCACGGGGGGCTACACCTTC.